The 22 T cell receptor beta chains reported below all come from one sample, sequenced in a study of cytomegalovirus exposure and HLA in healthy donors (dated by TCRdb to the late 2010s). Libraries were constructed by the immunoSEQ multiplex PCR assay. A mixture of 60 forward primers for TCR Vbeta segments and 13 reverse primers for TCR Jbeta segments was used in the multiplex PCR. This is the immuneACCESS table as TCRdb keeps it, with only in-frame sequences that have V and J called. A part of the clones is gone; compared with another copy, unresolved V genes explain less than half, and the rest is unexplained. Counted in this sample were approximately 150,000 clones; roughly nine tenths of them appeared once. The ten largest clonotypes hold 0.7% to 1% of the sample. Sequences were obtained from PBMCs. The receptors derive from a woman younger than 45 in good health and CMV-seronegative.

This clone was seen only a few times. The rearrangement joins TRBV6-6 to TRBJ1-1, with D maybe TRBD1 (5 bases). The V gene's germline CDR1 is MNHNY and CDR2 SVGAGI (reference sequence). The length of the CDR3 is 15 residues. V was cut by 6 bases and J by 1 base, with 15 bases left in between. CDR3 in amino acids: CASSLGGGSNTEAFF. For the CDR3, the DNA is TGTGCCAGCAGCCTAGGCGGGGGGTCGAACACTGAAGCTTTCTTT.

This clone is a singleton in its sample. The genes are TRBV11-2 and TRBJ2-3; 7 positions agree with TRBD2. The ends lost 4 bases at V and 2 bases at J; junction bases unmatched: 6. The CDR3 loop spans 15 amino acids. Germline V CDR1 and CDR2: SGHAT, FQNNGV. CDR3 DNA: TGTGCCAGCAGCTCACTTGCGGGAGTCACAGATACGCAGTATTTT. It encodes CASSSLAGVTDTQYF.

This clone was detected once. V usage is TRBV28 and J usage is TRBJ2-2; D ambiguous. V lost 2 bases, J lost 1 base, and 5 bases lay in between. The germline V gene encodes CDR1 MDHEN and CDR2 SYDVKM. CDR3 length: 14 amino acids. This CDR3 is CASSLTGNTGELFF. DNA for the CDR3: TGTGCCAGCAGTTTAACCGGGAACACCGGGGAGCTGTTTTTT. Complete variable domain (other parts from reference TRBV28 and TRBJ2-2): DVKVTQSSRYLVKRTGEKVFLECVQDMDHENMFWYRQDPGLGLRLIYFSYDVKMKEKGDIPEGYSVSREKKERFSLILESASTNQTSMYLCASSLTGNTGELFFGEGSRLTVL.

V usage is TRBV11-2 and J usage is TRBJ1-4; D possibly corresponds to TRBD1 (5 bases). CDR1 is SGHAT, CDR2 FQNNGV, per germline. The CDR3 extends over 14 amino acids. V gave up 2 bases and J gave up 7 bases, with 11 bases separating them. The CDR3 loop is CASSLKGFGEKLFF. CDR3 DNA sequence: TGTGCCAGCAGCTTAAAGGGGTTCGGTGAAAAACTGTTTTTT.

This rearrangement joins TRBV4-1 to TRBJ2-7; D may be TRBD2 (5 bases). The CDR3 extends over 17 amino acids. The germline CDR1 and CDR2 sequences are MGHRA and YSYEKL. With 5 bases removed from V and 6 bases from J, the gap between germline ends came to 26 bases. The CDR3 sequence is CASSSPLRAGLRVEQYF. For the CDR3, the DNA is TGCGCCAGCAGCTCTCCTTTAAGGGCAGGACTGAGGGTCGAGCAGTACTTC.

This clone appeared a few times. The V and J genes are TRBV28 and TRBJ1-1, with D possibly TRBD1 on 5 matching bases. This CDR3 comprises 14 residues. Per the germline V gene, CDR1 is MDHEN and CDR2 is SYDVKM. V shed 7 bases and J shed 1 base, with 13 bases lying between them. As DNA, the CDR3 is TGTGCCAGCACCTACCCAGGGTGGAACACTGAAGCTTTCTTT. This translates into CASTYPGWNTEAFF.

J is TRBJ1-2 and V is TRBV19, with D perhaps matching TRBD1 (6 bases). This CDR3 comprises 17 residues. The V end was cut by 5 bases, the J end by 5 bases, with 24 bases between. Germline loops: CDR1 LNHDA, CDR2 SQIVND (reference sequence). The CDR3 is CASSGLDRPVHLYGYTF. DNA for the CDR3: TGTGCCAGTAGTGGCTTAGACAGGCCCGTACACTTATATGGCTACACCTTC.

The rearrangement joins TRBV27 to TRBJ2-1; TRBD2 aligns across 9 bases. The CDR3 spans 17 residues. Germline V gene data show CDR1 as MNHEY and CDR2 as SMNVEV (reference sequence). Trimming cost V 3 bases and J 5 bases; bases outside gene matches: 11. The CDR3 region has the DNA TGTGCCAGCAGTTTCCCCGGGGGAGCGGGAGGCCACAATGAGCAGTTCTTC. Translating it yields CASSFPGGAGGHNEQFF.

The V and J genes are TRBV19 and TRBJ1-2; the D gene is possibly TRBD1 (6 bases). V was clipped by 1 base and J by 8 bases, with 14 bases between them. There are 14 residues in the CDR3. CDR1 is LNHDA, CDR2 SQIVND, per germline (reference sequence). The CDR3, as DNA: TGTGCCAGTAGTATAGCCGGGGCGCAGGGGGGCTACACCTTC. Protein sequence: CASSIAGAQGGYTF.

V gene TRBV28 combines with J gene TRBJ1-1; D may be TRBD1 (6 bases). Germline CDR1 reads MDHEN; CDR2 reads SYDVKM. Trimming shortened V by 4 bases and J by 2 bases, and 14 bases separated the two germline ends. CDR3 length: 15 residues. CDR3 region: CASSSGQRVNTEAFF. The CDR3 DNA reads TGTGCCAGCAGTTCAGGACAGAGGGTTAACACTGAAGCTTTCTTT.

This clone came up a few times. As DNA, the CDR3 is TGTGCCATCAGGCTGGACATTCTCACTGAAGCTTTCTTT. This encodes CAIRLDILTEAFF. The chain links TRBV10-3 to TRBJ1-1; TRBD1 might be the D (5 bases). This CDR3 region has 13 residues. Trimming shortened V by 6 bases and J by 4 bases, and 12 bases separated the two germline ends. Germline assignment: CDR1 ENHRY and CDR2 SYGVKD.

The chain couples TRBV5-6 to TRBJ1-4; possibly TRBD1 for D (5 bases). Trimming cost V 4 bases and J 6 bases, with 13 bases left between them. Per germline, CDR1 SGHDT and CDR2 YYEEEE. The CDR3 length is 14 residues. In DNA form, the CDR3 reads TGTGCCAGCAGCCGCGACAGATTAGATGAAAAACTGTTTTTT. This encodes CASSRDRLDEKLFF.

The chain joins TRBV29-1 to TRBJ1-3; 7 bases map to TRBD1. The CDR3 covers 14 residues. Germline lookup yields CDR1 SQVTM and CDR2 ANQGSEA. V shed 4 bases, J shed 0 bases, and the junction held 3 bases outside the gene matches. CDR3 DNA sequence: TGCAGCGTTGGGGGACAGAGCTCTGGAAACACCATATATTTT. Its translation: CSVGGQSSGNTIYF.

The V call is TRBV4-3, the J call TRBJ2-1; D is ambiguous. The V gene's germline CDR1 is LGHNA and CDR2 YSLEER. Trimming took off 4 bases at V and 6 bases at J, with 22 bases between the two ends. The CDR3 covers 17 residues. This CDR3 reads CASSPVTGSAIGNEQFF. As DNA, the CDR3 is TGCGCCAGCAGCCCGGTCACGGGTTCCGCAATCGGCAATGAGCAGTTCTTC.

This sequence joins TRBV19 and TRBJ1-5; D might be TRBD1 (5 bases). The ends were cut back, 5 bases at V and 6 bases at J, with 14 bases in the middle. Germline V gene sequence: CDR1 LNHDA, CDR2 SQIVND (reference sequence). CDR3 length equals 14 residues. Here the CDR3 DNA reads TGTGCCAGTAGTTACGGCGGGGCTGGTCAGCCCCAGCATTTT. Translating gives CASSYGGAGQPQHF.

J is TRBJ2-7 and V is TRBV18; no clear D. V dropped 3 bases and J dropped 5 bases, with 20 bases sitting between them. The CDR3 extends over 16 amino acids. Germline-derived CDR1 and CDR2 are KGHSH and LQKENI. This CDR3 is CASSPQSATARDEQYF. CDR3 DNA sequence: TGTGCCAGCTCACCTCAGTCAGCAACAGCTCGCGACGAGCAGTACTTC.

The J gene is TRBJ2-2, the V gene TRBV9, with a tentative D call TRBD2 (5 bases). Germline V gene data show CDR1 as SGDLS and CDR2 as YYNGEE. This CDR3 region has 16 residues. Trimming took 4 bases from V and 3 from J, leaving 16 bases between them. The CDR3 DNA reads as TGTGCCAGCAGCACCCGGCCCCCCGGGGACACCGGGGAGCTGTTTTTT. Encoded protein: CASSTRPPGDTGELFF.

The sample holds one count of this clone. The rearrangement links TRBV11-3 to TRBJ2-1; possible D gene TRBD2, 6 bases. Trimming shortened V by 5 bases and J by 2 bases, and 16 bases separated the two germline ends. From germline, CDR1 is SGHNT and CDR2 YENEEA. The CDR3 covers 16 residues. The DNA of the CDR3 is TGTGCCAGCAGCCTGGAGGGTAGTCGGACCTACAATGAGCAGTTCTTC. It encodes CASSLEGSRTYNEQFF.

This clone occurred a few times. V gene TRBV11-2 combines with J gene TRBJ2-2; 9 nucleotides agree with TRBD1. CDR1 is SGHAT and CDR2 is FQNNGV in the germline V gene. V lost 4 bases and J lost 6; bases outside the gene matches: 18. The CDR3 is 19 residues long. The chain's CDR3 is CASSSSEIPRTGAPGELFF. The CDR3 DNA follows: TGTGCCAGCAGCTCTTCCGAAATCCCCCGGACAGGGGCCCCCGGGGAGCTGTTTTTT.

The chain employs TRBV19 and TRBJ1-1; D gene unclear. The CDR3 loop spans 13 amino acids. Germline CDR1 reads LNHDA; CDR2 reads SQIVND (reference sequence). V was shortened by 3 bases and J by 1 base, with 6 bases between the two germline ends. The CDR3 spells CASSIIPNTEAFF. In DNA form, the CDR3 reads TGTGCCAGTAGTATTATCCCGAACACTGAAGCTTTCTTT.

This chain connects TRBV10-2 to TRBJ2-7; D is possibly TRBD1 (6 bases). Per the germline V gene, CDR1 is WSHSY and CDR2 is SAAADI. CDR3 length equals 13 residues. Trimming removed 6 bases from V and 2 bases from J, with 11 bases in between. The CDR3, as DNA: TGCGCCAGCAGGTACAGGGCGGCCTACGAGCAGTACTTC. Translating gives CASRYRAAYEQYF.

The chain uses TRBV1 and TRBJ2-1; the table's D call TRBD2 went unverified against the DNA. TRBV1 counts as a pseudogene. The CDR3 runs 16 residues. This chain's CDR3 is CTSSRLAAAPFNEQFF. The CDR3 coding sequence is TGCACCAGCAGCCGATTAGCGGCAGCCCCCTTCAATGAGCAGTTCTTC.